The clone carrying this T cell receptor beta chain was observed a few times. V dropped 4 bases and J dropped 0; count of bases not matched to a gene: 3. Germline V gives CDR1 SNHLY, CDR2 FYNNEI. The CDR3 contains 14 residues. The source of the sample is a study of beta chain features in type 1 diabetes. Isolated RNA was reverse transcribed in full, so expressed TCRB transcripts were sequenced. Profiled with immunoSEQ multiplex PCR; TCRdb holds only in-frame clones, not every one. The data show more than 8,500 clones, with 75% to 80% seen just once and just over 1.4% held by the top ten. V is TRBV2 and J is TRBJ2-7; 7 bases agree with TRBD1. The TCR sequence derives from a woman under 30 in good health. The material sequenced was Tregs from blood. CDR3 amino acids: CASSGQGLSYEQYF. In DNA, the CDR3 is TGTGCCAGCAGTGGACAGGGTCTCTCCTACGAGCAGTACTTC.